This TCR beta chain was obtained from a study of blood T cell repertoires in COVID-19. Study-wide context: COVID-19 samples collected from the United States, Italy and Spain covered acute and convalescent phases. The analysed material was cDNA or gDNA that came from T cells, B-cell-depleted T cells, or PBMCs.

Trimming cost V 5 bases and J 1 base; bases outside gene matches: 8. Germline V gene sequence: CDR1 MNHEY, CDR2 SMNVEV (reference sequence). The length of the CDR3 is 16 residues. Authors' methods: Reference gene primer amplification yielded estimated nucleated cell counts. Measured with immunoSEQ multiplex PCR; TCRdb has only the in-frame clones, and not every one. The V and J calls and clone size are taken from that table; D and trimming were inferred from the DNA. The sample lists roughly 260,000 clones, roughly 87% occurring once. Sequencing input: peripheral blood. The gene calls are TRBV27 and TRBJ1-2, with 9 bases fitting TRBD1. The clonotype was recovered from a woman aged 45-65 years who had recovered from COVID-19. CDR3 residues: CASSLGTGSVNYGYTF. CDR3 DNA: TGTGCCAGCAGTCTAGGGACAGGGTCCGTTAACTATGGCTACACCTTC.